This T cell receptor (beta chain) was captured in a study of T-cell reconstitution after alpha-beta-depleted transplantation in children. CDR3 length: 17 residues. Germline assignment: CDR1 MNHEY and CDR2 SMNVEV (reference sequence). V lost 4 bases to trimming and J lost 5 bases; unmatched junction nucleotides: 14. This clonotype has ten or more counts. Construction of the TCRbeta library involved unique molecular identifiers. TCRdb called the PCR reads again in MiXCR, with one record for every CDR3 protein. The sample includes approximately 510,000 distinct CDR3 sequences, around 18% of them seen just once.

This TCR derives from a human donor who donated a stem cell graft to a child with acute lymphoblastic leukemia. The sample was PBMCs from the stem cell graft donor, taken from the stem cell graft. The gene calls are TRBV27 and TRBJ2-7; 10 positions agree with TRBD1. CDR3 sequence reads: CASSCTLPGQGFDEQYF. In DNA form, the CDR3 reads TGTGCCAGCAGTTGTACTCTCCCGGGACAGGGGTTCGACGAGCAGTACTTC.